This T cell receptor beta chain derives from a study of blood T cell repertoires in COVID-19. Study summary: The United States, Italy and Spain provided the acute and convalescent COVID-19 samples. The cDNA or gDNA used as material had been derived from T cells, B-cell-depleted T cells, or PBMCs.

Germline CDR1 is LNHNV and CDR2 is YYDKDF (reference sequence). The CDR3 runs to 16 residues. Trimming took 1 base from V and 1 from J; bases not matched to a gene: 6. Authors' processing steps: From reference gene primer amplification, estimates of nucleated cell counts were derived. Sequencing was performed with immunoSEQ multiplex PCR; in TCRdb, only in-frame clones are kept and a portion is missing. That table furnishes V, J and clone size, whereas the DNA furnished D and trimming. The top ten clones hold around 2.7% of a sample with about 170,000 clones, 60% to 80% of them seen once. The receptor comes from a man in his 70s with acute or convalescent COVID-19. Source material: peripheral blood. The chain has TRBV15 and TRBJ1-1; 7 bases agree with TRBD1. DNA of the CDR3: TGTGCCACCAGCAGAGGCAGGACAGGAGCGAACACTGAAGCTTTCTTT. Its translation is CATSRGRTGANTEAFF.